This TCR beta chain was recorded in a study of blood T cell repertoires in COVID-19. The overall study: Material from acute and convalescent COVID-19 was sourced from the United States, Italy and Spain. The cDNA or gDNA used as material had been derived from T cells, B-cell-depleted T cells, or PBMCs.

Trimming removed 0 bases from V and 11 bases from J, with 13 bases in between. This CDR3 region has 12 residues. CDR1 is GTSNPN and CDR2 is SVGIG in the germline V gene (reference sequence). Participants' own reports of clinical history determined their cohort assignment. Contact with a PCR-confirmed or clinician-diagnosed COVID-19 case occurred within 2 weeks of entry. Sequencing was performed with immunoSEQ multiplex PCR; in TCRdb, only in-frame clones are kept and a portion is missing. Among fewer than 250,000 clones listed, roughly four fifths were seen once. The TCR comes from a middle-aged woman who had been exposed to COVID-19. The specimen was PBMCs or T cells enriched from blood (not recorded which). This chain uses TRBV30 with TRBJ2-5, with D possibly matching TRBD1 (6 bases). Written as DNA, the CDR3 is TGTGCCTGGAGTGTCTTTCACAGGGAGCAGTACTTC. Protein: CAWSVFHREQYF.